Presented here are 12 T cell receptor beta chains from one specimen sequenced in a study of T-cell reconstitution after alpha-beta-depleted transplantation in children. As it was prepared, the TCRbeta library received unique molecular identifiers. TCRdb used MiXCR to reprocess the PCR reads, holding one entry per CDR3 protein. The sample has 500,000 to 750,000 distinct CDR3 sequences, roughly 27% seen once. The sequencing here drew on PBMCs, taken before TCRalphabeta/CD19-depleted stem cell transplant. These TCRs come from a boy under two years old with Wiskott-Aldrich syndrome, due to receive a stem cell transplant.

This clonotype turned up a few times. V and J are TRBV30 and TRBJ2-7, with TRBD1 matching over 9 bases. The CDR3 extends over 14 amino acids. J lost 1 base, V lost 5 bases, and 6 bases had no gene match. Germline assignment: CDR1 GTSNPN and CDR2 SVGIG (reference sequence). The DNA for the CDR3 is TGTGCCTGGGACCTGGGACAGGGTTCCTACGAGCAGTACTTC. Its protein is CAWDLGQGSYEQYF.

This clonotype was picked up a small number of times. The chain has TRBV6-1 and TRBJ2-1, with D perhaps TRBD2 (5 bases). The CDR3 is 16 residues long. Germline V gives CDR1 MNHNS, CDR2 SASEGT. V shed 6 bases and J shed 0 bases, with 15 bases lying between them. The CDR3 nucleotides read TGTGCCAGCAGAGCTAGCTGGCTCAGCTCCTACAATGAGCAGTTCTTC. Its protein is CASRASWLSSYNEQFF.

This clonotype appeared a few times. The CDR3 loop reads CASSELNTGELFF. DNA of the CDR3: TGCGCCAGCAGTGAGCTGAACACCGGGGAGCTGTTTTTT. This chain joins TRBV4-1 and TRBJ2-2; D not certain. The germline V gene encodes CDR1 MGHRA and CDR2 YSYEKL. CDR3 length: 13 residues. V was trimmed by 6 bases and J by 1 base, leaving 6 bases between them.

V and J are TRBV29-1 and TRBJ1-2; D unclear. V was pared by 2 bases and J by 10 bases, with 17 bases between. CDR1 SQVTM and CDR2 ANQGSEA come from the germline V gene. CDR3 size: 13 residues. The CDR3 DNA reads as TGCAGCGTTGAATTTGGGTTAGGGATCCACTACACCTTC. Amino acids: CSVEFGLGIHYTF.

This chain connects TRBV5-1 to TRBJ2-3, with 9 bases matching TRBD1. With V trimmed by 4 bases and J by 2 bases, 8 bases remained unmatched. The germline CDR1 and CDR2 sequences are SGHRS and YFSETQ. The CDR3 runs 16 residues. The CDR3 DNA follows: TGCGCCAGCAGCCGAGCGGGACAGGGAATCACAGATACGCAGTATTTT. Translated: CASSRAGQGITDTQYF.

This clonotype has just a few counts. The chain joins TRBV5-1 to TRBJ2-7, with 8 bases lining up with TRBD1. Germline values: CDR1 SGHRS, CDR2 YFSETQ. The V gene end was trimmed by 3 bases and the J gene end by 2 bases; junction bases not matched to a gene: 7. This CDR3 has 15 amino acids. CDR3 DNA: TGCGCCAGCAGCTCCGGGACAGGAGTTGCCTACGAGCAGTACTTC. Encoded protein: CASSSGTGVAYEQYF.

The chain uses TRBV12-3 or TRBV12-4 and TRBJ2-7; D uncertain. The CDR3 spans 14 residues. Between the trimmed V and J ends, which lost 5 bases and 2 bases, there was a span of 13 bases. The CDR3 region is CASSPPRTPYEQYF. CDR3 nucleotide sequence: TGTGCCAGCAGTCCGCCTAGGACGCCCTACGAGCAGTACTTC.

This chain links TRBV29-1 with TRBJ2-1; 9 bases match TRBD2. Germline V gives CDR1 SQVTM, CDR2 ANQGSEA. With 2 bases clipped from V and 7 bases from J, the junction kept 6 bases outside the gene matches. The CDR3 length is 14 residues. The CDR3 loop is CSVESREGRNEQFF. The CDR3, as DNA: TGCAGCGTTGAATCGCGGGAGGGGCGGAATGAGCAGTTCTTC.

The chain combines TRBV5-1 with TRBJ2-6, with D hard to call. The CDR3 sequence is 19 residues long. From germline, CDR1 is SGHRS and CDR2 YFSETQ. V lost 4 bases and J lost 3, with 23 bases in between. The CDR3 region is CASSSVWRQRSVGANVLTF. The DNA for the CDR3 is TGCGCCAGCAGCAGCGTTTGGCGCCAAAGGTCGGTTGGGGCCAACGTCCTGACTTTC.

This clonotype has only a few counts. The chain links TRBV12-3 or TRBV12-4 to TRBJ2-3, with 7 positions matching TRBD2. V dropped 3 bases and J dropped 10; count of bases not matched to a gene: 10. The CDR3 contains 14 residues. The CDR3 region is CASSLSSGRRAQYF. The CDR3 bases are TGTGCCAGCAGTTTGAGTAGCGGGCGGAGGGCGCAGTATTTT.

The chain carries TRBV5-1 and TRBJ2-1; the match to TRBD1 covers 9 bases. J was trimmed by 3 bases and V by 4 bases; bases with no gene match: 2. CDR1 and CDR2 (germline): SGHRS, YFSETQ. This CDR3 is 14 amino acids long. CDR3 in DNA: TGCGCCAGCAGCAGGACAGGGGACTACAATGAGCAGTTCTTC. Translation gives CASSRTGDYNEQFF.

This clonotype was found a few times. The chain couples TRBV4-2 to TRBJ2-1; 12 positions agree with TRBD2. Unmatched junction bases numbered 17, after V lost 6 bases and J lost 5 bases. The CDR3 extends over 19 amino acids. From germline, CDR1 is LGHNA and CDR2 YNFKEQ. The chain's CDR3 is CASRPTSGRTTGGNNEQFF. The CDR3 coding sequence is TGTGCCAGCAGACCGACTAGCGGGAGAACTACCGGTGGCAACAATGAGCAGTTCTTC.